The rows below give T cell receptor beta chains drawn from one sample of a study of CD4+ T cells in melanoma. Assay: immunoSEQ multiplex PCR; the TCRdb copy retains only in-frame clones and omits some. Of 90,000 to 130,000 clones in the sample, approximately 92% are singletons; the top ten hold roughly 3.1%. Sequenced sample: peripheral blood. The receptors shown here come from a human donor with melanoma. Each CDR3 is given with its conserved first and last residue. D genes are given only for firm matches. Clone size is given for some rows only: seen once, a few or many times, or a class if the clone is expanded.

CDR3 DNA: TGTGCCAGCAGGGACCCTGGGGGAGGGCCCCAGCATTTT; CDR3 protein: CASRDPGGGPQHF; clone size: .; D gene: .; V gene: TRBV27; J gene: TRBJ1-5
CDR3 DNA: TGTGCCAGCAGTGCCCCAGAATCACCCCTCCACTTT; CDR3 protein: CASSAPESPLHF; clone size: .; D gene: .; V gene: TRBV2; J gene: TRBJ1-6
CDR3 DNA: TGTGCCAGCAGTCCCAGGACAGGGGAAGAGACCCAGTACTTC; CDR3 protein: CASSPRTGEETQYF; clone size: .; D gene: TRBD1; V gene: TRBV6-5; J gene: TRBJ2-5
CDR3 DNA: TGTGCCAGCAGCTTGGCCAGCGGGACAGTGCGTAAGGAGACATTC; CDR3 protein: CASSLASGTVRKETF; clone size: .; D gene: TRBD1; V gene: TRBV5-4; J gene: TRBJ1-2
CDR3 DNA: TGTGCCAGCAGCTTATGGGGGCACACAACCACCGGGGAGCTGTTTTTT; CDR3 protein: CASSLWGHTTTGELFF; clone size: .; D gene: .; V gene: TRBV7-9; J gene: TRBJ2-2
CDR3 DNA: TGTGCCAGCAGCCAAAGGGGACAGGGGGTCACTGAAGCTTTCTTT; CDR3 protein: CASSQRGQGVTEAFF; clone size: .; D gene: TRBD1; V gene: TRBV7-8; J gene: TRBJ1-1
CDR3 DNA: TGCGCCAGCAGCCAGATTCAGGGGTCCTCCGATGAGCAGTTCTTC; CDR3 protein: CASSQIQGSSDEQFF; clone size: .; D gene: .; V gene: TRBV4-3; J gene: TRBJ2-1
CDR3 DNA: TGTGCCACCACCTTGGGTAGCGGGGGCCCCGCGAACACCGGGGAGCTGTTTTTT; CDR3 protein: CATTLGSGGPANTGELFF; clone size: .; D gene: TRBD2; V gene: TRBV15; J gene: TRBJ2-2
CDR3 DNA: TGTGCCAGCAGTGTTCGAGCGGGAGGAGGGAGGGAGACCCAGTACTTC; CDR3 protein: CASSVRAGGGRETQYF; clone size: .; D gene: TRBD2; V gene: TRBV6-1; J gene: TRBJ2-5
CDR3 DNA: TGTGCCAGCAGCCTTAGGACAACTCCCACCTTC; CDR3 protein: CASSLRTTPTF; clone size: .; D gene: .; V gene: TRBV7-9; J gene: TRBJ1-2
CDR3 DNA: TGTGCCAGCAGCCAAGCGGCCAGGGAGGCTGAAGCTTTCTTT; CDR3 protein: CASSQAAREAEAFF; clone size: .; D gene: .; V gene: TRBV4-2; J gene: TRBJ1-1
CDR3 DNA: TGTGCCAGCAGCTATCCCAAGGGGGACGTCACAGATACGCAGTATTTT; CDR3 protein: CASSYPKGDVTDTQYF; clone size: .; D gene: .; V gene: TRBV11-3; J gene: TRBJ2-3
CDR3 DNA: TGTGCCAGCAGACCACGCCAGGGGTATACTGAAGCTTTCTTT; CDR3 protein: CASRPRQGYTEAFF; clone size: once; D gene: .; V gene: TRBV2; J gene: TRBJ1-1
CDR3 DNA: TGTGCCAGCAGCTTAGAACTAGCGGGGGTCCAAGAGACCCAGTACTTC; CDR3 protein: CASSLELAGVQETQYF; clone size: .; D gene: TRBD2; V gene: TRBV7-2; J gene: TRBJ2-5
CDR3 DNA: TGTGCCAGCAGCGTAGCTCTCGGTTCCCCGGTCGAGCAGTACTTC; CDR3 protein: CASSVALGSPVEQYF; clone size: .; D gene: .; V gene: TRBV9; J gene: TRBJ2-7
CDR3 DNA: TGTGCCAGCAGCTTTGGGCTAGGAGTAGCCTACAATGAGCAGTTCTTC; CDR3 protein: CASSFGLGVAYNEQFF; clone size: .; D gene: .; V gene: TRBV5-6; J gene: TRBJ2-1
CDR3 DNA: TGCGCCAGCAGCCCCGGGACAGCCTCCTACAATGAGCAGTTCTTC; CDR3 protein: CASSPGTASYNEQFF; clone size: once; D gene: TRBD1; V gene: TRBV4-3; J gene: TRBJ2-1
CDR3 DNA: TGTGCCAGCAGTGTAGCAGATCAGCCCCAGCATTTT; CDR3 protein: CASSVADQPQHF; clone size: .; D gene: .; V gene: TRBV2; J gene: TRBJ1-5
CDR3 DNA: TGTGCCAGCAGCTTGGAGGGGGCCTACAATGAGCAGTTCTTC; CDR3 protein: CASSLEGAYNEQFF; clone size: once; D gene: .; V gene: TRBV5-4; J gene: TRBJ2-1
CDR3 DNA: TGTGCCAGCAGTGAATTCAGGGGGGGTAATCTTATCTATGGCTACACCTTC; CDR3 protein: CASSEFRGGNLIYGYTF; clone size: .; D gene: TRBD1; V gene: TRBV6-1; J gene: TRBJ1-2
CDR3 DNA: TGTGCCAGCAGCGCAGGGGGGGGCAGCACAGATACGCAGTATTTT; CDR3 protein: CASSAGGGSTDTQYF; clone size: once; D gene: .; V gene: TRBV9; J gene: TRBJ2-3
CDR3 DNA: TGTGCCAGCAGCTCGACAGGGTCTGGAAACACCATATATTTT; CDR3 protein: CASSSTGSGNTIYF; clone size: .; D gene: TRBD1; V gene: TRBV5-4; J gene: TRBJ1-3
CDR3 DNA: TGTGCCAGCAGCTTACTCGGCTACGAGCAGTACTTC; CDR3 protein: CASSLLGYEQYF; clone size: .; D gene: .; V gene: TRBV11-2; J gene: TRBJ2-7
CDR3 DNA: TGTGCCAGCAGTTCCCGGACTAGCGGGATAAAGACAGATACGCAGTATTTT; CDR3 protein: CASSSRTSGIKTDTQYF; clone size: .; D gene: TRBD2; V gene: TRBV28; J gene: TRBJ2-3
CDR3 DNA: TGTGCCAGCGGGTCCCAGGGGGCGGTTTACGAGCAGTACTTC; CDR3 protein: CASGSQGAVYEQYF; clone size: .; D gene: TRBD1; V gene: TRBV7-9; J gene: TRBJ2-7
CDR3 DNA: TGTGCCAGCAGTTTAAGCCAGACCCCTTATGGCTACACCTTC; CDR3 protein: CASSLSQTPYGYTF; clone size: .; D gene: .; V gene: TRBV28; J gene: TRBJ1-2
CDR3 DNA: TGTGCCAGCAGTTACGACAGGACTGGAAACACCATATATTTT; CDR3 protein: CASSYDRTGNTIYF; clone size: .; D gene: .; V gene: TRBV6-6; J gene: TRBJ1-3
CDR3 DNA: TGTGCCAGCAGCTTGACAGGGGACACTGAAGCTTTCTTT; CDR3 protein: CASSLTGDTEAFF; clone size: .; D gene: TRBD1; V gene: TRBV4-2; J gene: TRBJ1-1
CDR3 DNA: TGTGCCAGTGGGCGGGACCCTAATTCACCCCTCCACTTT; CDR3 protein: CASGRDPNSPLHF; clone size: .; D gene: .; V gene: TRBV19; J gene: TRBJ1-6
CDR3 DNA: TGTGCCAGCAGCCCGACGGGGGTCGAAGAGACCCAGTACTTC; CDR3 protein: CASSPTGVEETQYF; clone size: .; D gene: .; V gene: TRBV28; J gene: TRBJ2-5
CDR3 DNA: TGTGCCAGCAGCCCTGCCGGGGTGTGGATCACAGATACGCAGTATTTT; CDR3 protein: CASSPAGVWITDTQYF; clone size: .; D gene: .; V gene: TRBV14; J gene: TRBJ2-3
CDR3 DNA: TGTGCTAGTGGCCGACAGGGAAACGACGAGCAGTACTTC; CDR3 protein: CASGRQGNDEQYF; clone size: once; D gene: TRBD1; V gene: TRBV12-5; J gene: TRBJ2-7
CDR3 DNA: TGTGCCAGCAGCTTAGCGCTCTGGGGAGGGGAGACCCAGTACTTC; CDR3 protein: CASSLALWGGETQYF; clone size: .; D gene: TRBD2; V gene: TRBV7-9; J gene: TRBJ2-5
CDR3 DNA: TGTGCCAGCAGCCTCCGTAGAGGGACCCATGAAAAACTGTTTTTT; CDR3 protein: CASSLRRGTHEKLFF; clone size: .; D gene: .; V gene: TRBV9; J gene: TRBJ1-4
CDR3 DNA: TGTGCCAGCAGCTTGGATGTGGGGCCCCAGCATTTT; CDR3 protein: CASSLDVGPQHF; clone size: once; D gene: .; V gene: TRBV5-5; J gene: TRBJ1-5
CDR3 DNA: TGTGCCACCGGAGGGGGGGCCCACACAGATACGCAGTATTTT; CDR3 protein: CATGGGAHTDTQYF; clone size: .; D gene: .; V gene: TRBV6-1; J gene: TRBJ2-3
CDR3 DNA: TGTGCCAGCAGCGCCAGACTAGCGGGGGGGGGTGAGCAGTACTTC; CDR3 protein: CASSARLAGGGEQYF; clone size: .; D gene: TRBD2; V gene: TRBV7-6; J gene: TRBJ2-7
CDR3 DNA: TGTGCCAGCAGAGATGAGGGCTTCCACGGAGAAAAACTGTTTTTT; CDR3 protein: CASRDEGFHGEKLFF; clone size: .; D gene: .; V gene: TRBV6-6; J gene: TRBJ1-4
CDR3 DNA: TGTGCCAGCAGTGGCACATTCTCTGGAAACACCATATATTTT; CDR3 protein: CASSGTFSGNTIYF; clone size: .; D gene: .; V gene: TRBV6-1; J gene: TRBJ1-3
CDR3 DNA: TGTGCCAGCAGACCGGGGACAGGGAACACTGAAGCTTTCTTT; CDR3 protein: CASRPGTGNTEAFF; clone size: .; D gene: TRBD1; V gene: TRBV7-2; J gene: TRBJ1-1
CDR3 DNA: TGTGCCAGCAGTTACTCCCTGGGGCGAAGAAACACCATATATTTT; CDR3 protein: CASSYSLGRRNTIYF; clone size: .; D gene: .; V gene: TRBV6-6; J gene: TRBJ1-3
CDR3 DNA: TGTGCCAGCAGCAAAGCGGGAGACTCCTACGAGCAGTACTTC; CDR3 protein: CASSKAGDSYEQYF; clone size: .; D gene: TRBD2; V gene: TRBV6-1; J gene: TRBJ2-7
CDR3 DNA: TGCGCCAGCAGTGAAGGCAGCCGCACAGATACGCAGTATTTT; CDR3 protein: CASSEGSRTDTQYF; clone size: .; D gene: .; V gene: TRBV10-1; J gene: TRBJ2-3
CDR3 DNA: TGTGCCAGCAGCTTGGGCAGGAACACTGAAGCTTTCTTT; CDR3 protein: CASSLGRNTEAFF; clone size: .; D gene: .; V gene: TRBV7-9; J gene: TRBJ1-1
CDR3 DNA: TGTGCCAGCAGCCAAGATGCAAGGACAGGGGTGACTAATGAAAAACTGTTTTTT; CDR3 protein: CASSQDARTGVTNEKLFF; clone size: .; D gene: TRBD1; V gene: TRBV4-2; J gene: TRBJ1-4
CDR3 DNA: TGTGCCAGCAGCCGCGGACACCCGTCTAATGAAAAACTGTTTTTT; CDR3 protein: CASSRGHPSNEKLFF; clone size: .; D gene: .; V gene: TRBV7-2; J gene: TRBJ1-4
CDR3 DNA: TGTGCCAGCAGCCCTGGAGCGGGAGAAAGGGAGCAGTTCTTC; CDR3 protein: CASSPGAGEREQFF; clone size: once; D gene: TRBD2; V gene: TRBV7-2; J gene: TRBJ2-1
CDR3 DNA: TGTGCCAGTAGTATTGGTCAGGGGGTCGCCTACGAGCAGTACTTC; CDR3 protein: CASSIGQGVAYEQYF; clone size: .; D gene: TRBD1; V gene: TRBV19; J gene: TRBJ2-7
CDR3 DNA: TGTGCCATCAGTGTTCGAGGGGGAGAGACCCAGTACTTC; CDR3 protein: CAISVRGGETQYF; clone size: once; D gene: .; V gene: TRBV10-3; J gene: TRBJ2-5
CDR3 DNA: TGTGCCAGCAGTTACGGGGGCTCTGGAAACACCATATATTTT; CDR3 protein: CASSYGGSGNTIYF; clone size: .; D gene: .; V gene: TRBV28; J gene: TRBJ1-3
CDR3 DNA: TGTGCCAGCAGCTTCCTTATGGCCTACGAGCAGTACTTC; CDR3 protein: CASSFLMAYEQYF; clone size: .; D gene: .; V gene: TRBV11-3; J gene: TRBJ2-7
CDR3 DNA: TGTGCCAGCAGCAGCCTTCGGGGGGAGACCCAGTACTTC; CDR3 protein: CASSSLRGETQYF; clone size: .; D gene: .; V gene: TRBV7-2; J gene: TRBJ2-5
CDR3 DNA: TGTGCCAGCTCATCAACCATGACAGGCTGGGGGTCCTACGAGCAGTACTTC; CDR3 protein: CASSSTMTGWGSYEQYF; clone size: .; D gene: .; V gene: TRBV18; J gene: TRBJ2-7
CDR3 DNA: TGTGCCAGCAGCCCGACAGGGATGAACACTGAAGCTTTCTTT; CDR3 protein: CASSPTGMNTEAFF; clone size: .; D gene: TRBD1; V gene: TRBV7-6; J gene: TRBJ1-1